This TCR beta chain was recovered during a study of OX40 agonist ivuxolimab in advanced cancers. Study context: While on treatment, patients had intravenous ivuxolimab at 0.01 to 10 mg/kg every 2 weeks. Age averaged about 62 years (range about 23 to 80), and less than 85% were male.

After removal of 0 bases from V and 9 bases from J, the junction contained 11 bases not matched to a gene. The CDR3 spans 16 residues. The germline V gene has CDR1 LNHDA and CDR2 SQIVND (reference sequence). Data came from immunoSEQ multiplex PCR; TCRdb stores just in-frame clones and leaves some out. The sample records about 73,000 clones, roughly 87% being singletons. This rearrangement joins TRBV19 to TRBJ2-4; TRBD2 matches at 7 bases. This TCR came from an adult with an advanced solid tumor such as melanoma, head and neck, liver or kidney cancer. The sample consisted of CD4+ or CD8+ T cells sorted from blood, taken in a trial of the OX40 agonist ivuxolimab. DNA of the CDR3: TGTGCCAGTAGTATAGATGCCGGGACTACCCGCGGCATTCAGTACTTC. Translation gives CASSIDAGTTRGIQYF.